Following are 11 T cell receptor beta chains from one sample sequenced in a study of CD8 T cells in Susac syndrome. RNA, at roughly 0.45 to 1 ug, was reverse transcribed with random hexamers. TCRdb analysed the immunoSEQ multiplex PCR reads with MiXCR anew, one entry per CDR3 protein. The table records more than 1,200 distinct CDR3 sequences, 65% to 70% of them present only once. The markers CD27 and CD45RA, used in staining, defined memory subsets for TEMRA sorting. The source material was CD8+ TEMRA cells from PBMCs. The subset is: FACS-sorted terminally differentiated effector memory CD8+ T cells re-expressing CD45RA (CD8+ TEMRA). The receptors here all came from a human donor with Susac syndrome.

This clonotype came up a few times. This chain joins TRBV7-9 and TRBJ2-1, with 8 bases identical to TRBD2. The CDR3 is 16 amino acids. V gave up 4 bases and J gave up 5 bases; unmatched junction bases: 10. In germline, CDR1 is SEHNR, CDR2 FQNEAQ (reference sequence). CDR3 DNA: TGTGCCAGCAGCTCGCCCCGGGGGGGGTCCAACAATGAGCAGTTCTTC. Translating it yields CASSSPRGGSNNEQFF.

This clonotype was seen more than once but under ten times. In DNA form, the CDR3 reads TGTGCCAGCAGCCTAGGACACCCCGGGGAGCTGTTTTTT. Its protein product is CASSLGHPGELFF. The rearrangement links TRBV12-3 or TRBV12-4 to TRBJ2-2, with D tentatively TRBD1 (5 bases). With 6 bases removed from V and 6 bases from J, the gap between germline ends came to 11 bases. The CDR3 length is 13 residues.

The rearrangement joins TRBV10-3 to TRBJ1-1, with 7 positions matching TRBD1. CDR1 ENHRY and CDR2 SYGVKD come from the germline V gene. J gave up 1 base and V 8 bases, and 4 bases lay outside the gene matches. This CDR3 has 13 residues. The CDR3 protein is CAIFDRANTEAFF. The CDR3 DNA reads TGTGCCATCTTCGACAGGGCGAACACTGAAGCTTTCTTT.

Sample share makes this clonotype large. This chain joins TRBV7-4 and TRBJ2-3; TRBD1 aligns across 7 bases. This CDR3 has 14 residues. The germline CDR1 and CDR2 sequences are SGHVT and SQSDAQ. The V and J ends lost 4 bases and 4 bases, in that order; junction bases with no gene match: 5. DNA for the CDR3: TGTGCCAGCAGCTCTTACAGGGGCGCAGATACGCAGTATTTT. It encodes CASSSYRGADTQYF.

In its sample, this clonotype was seen a few times. The chain combines TRBV19 with TRBJ1-2; D is unclear. This CDR3 has 10 amino acids. Germline values: CDR1 LNHDA, CDR2 SQIVND (reference sequence). V lost 7 bases to trimming and J lost 5 bases, with 5 bases between them. The CDR3 bases are TGTGCCAGTAAGGCGTATGGCTACACCTTC. It is translated as CASKAYGYTF. The entire variable domain, with the rest obtained from reference TRBV19 and TRBJ1-2, is as follows: DGGITQSPKYLFRKEGQNVTLSCEQNLNHDAMYWYRQDPGQGLRLIYYSQIVNDFQKGDIAEGYSVSREKKESFPLTVTSAQKNPTAFYLCASKAYGYTFGSGTRLTVV.

The rearrangement uses TRBV5-5 and TRBJ2-7, with 11 nucleotides matching TRBD2. CDR3 size: 16 residues. V trimming: 6 bases; J trimming: 7 bases; junction bases outside the gene matches: 15. The V gene's germline CDR1 is SGHKS and CDR2 YYEKEE (reference sequence). CDR3 sequence (DNA): TGTGCCAGCACCCCGACCCCTAGCGGGGGGCCCAATGAGCAGTACTTC. It encodes CASTPTPSGGPNEQYF.

This clonotype is labeled large. The chain carries TRBV2 and TRBJ2-3, with D tentatively TRBD1 (5 bases). CDR1 and CDR2 (germline): SNHLY, FYNNEI. The ends were cut back, 0 bases at V and 6 bases at J, with 13 bases in the middle. The CDR3 covers 15 residues. CDR3 sequence: CASSEAEPGWDTQYF. The CDR3 nucleotides are TGTGCCAGCAGTGAAGCGGAGCCAGGGTGGGATACGCAGTATTTT.

A few counts support this clonotype. The rearrangement joins TRBV13 to TRBJ2-1; TRBD2 aligns across 8 bases. The CDR3 sequence is 15 residues long. The germline gives CDR1 PRHDT, CDR2 FYEKMQ (reference sequence). With V trimmed by 1 base and J by 5 bases, 4 bases remained unmatched. DNA of the CDR3: TGTGCCAGCAGCTTAGCAGGCGGGGGGCACAATGAGCAGTTCTTC. Its protein is CASSLAGGGHNEQFF.

As regards this clonotype: A junction end diverges from the germline sequence, so it may reflect a read error. The genes are TRBV6-5 and TRBJ2-5; D call uncertain. CDR3 length equals 14 residues. The germline V gene has CDR1 MNHEY and CDR2 SVGAGI. The DNA of the CDR3 is TGTGCCGGCAGTCCCAGGATTGCCCAAGAGACCCAGTACTTC. It encodes CAGSPRIAQETQYF.

For this clonotype: One end of the junction is discordant with germline, which a read error may explain. The rearrangement joins TRBV7-9 to TRBJ2-6, with D tentatively TRBD2 (5 bases). Germline lookup yields CDR1 SEHNR and CDR2 FQNEAQ (reference sequence). The CDR3 length is 19 residues. DNA of the CDR3: TGTGCCATCAGCTTAGAGGGCATGGATTCCCACTTTGGGGCCAACGTCCTGACTTTC. Its protein is CAISLEGMDSHFGANVLTF.

Of note for this clonotype: A much bigger clone sits one base away, suggesting this may be a read error. The chain is built from TRBV30 and TRBJ2-7; D may be TRBD1 (6 bases). The J call may be wrong; the DNA end is better matched by TRBJ2-1. The CDR3 is 14 amino acids. In germline, CDR1 is GTSNPN, CDR2 SVGIG (reference sequence). The CDR3 protein is CAWSASLGAYEQFF. CDR3 in DNA: TGTGCCTGGAGCGCCAGCCTGGGGGCCTACGAGCAGTTCTTC.